The 21 T cell receptor beta chains below all came from one sample that was sequenced in a study of blood T cell repertoires in COVID-19. The data were produced by immunoSEQ multiplex PCR, yet TCRdb's version contains in-frame clones alone and is incomplete. The table lists a few hundred thousand clones, 80% to 90% of them singletons. The source material was PBMCs or T cells enriched from blood (not recorded which). These receptors came from a man aged 25-40 years who had recovered from COVID-19.

The V gene is TRBV2, the J gene TRBJ2-3; TRBD2 matches 9 bases. CDR3 length: 12 residues. CDR1 is SNHLY, CDR2 FYNNEI, per germline. The V gene end was trimmed by 6 bases and the J gene end by 11 bases; junction bases not matched to a gene: 6. In nucleotides, the CDR3 is TGTGCCAGCAGCCTCCCTAGCGGGAAGCAGTATTTT. Translation gives CASSLPSGKQYF.

The gene calls are TRBV9 and TRBJ2-1; 7 bases are shared with TRBD2. CDR3 length: 12 amino acids. Germline V gene lookup returns CDR1 SGDLS and CDR2 YYNGEE. Trimming took 1 base from V and 9 from J; bases not matched to a gene: 1. CDR3 amino acids: CASSVWGGEQFF. The CDR3 nucleotides read TGTGCCAGCAGCGTATGGGGGGGTGAGCAGTTCTTC.

The CDR3 DNA is TGTGCCAGCAGCCTAAACACCGGGGAGCTGTTTTTT. Its protein is CASSLNTGELFF. This rearrangement joins TRBV4-2 to TRBJ2-2, with unresolved D. The CDR3 loop spans 12 amino acids. Trimming shortened V by 4 bases and J by 2 bases, and 2 bases separated the two germline ends. Germline CDR1 LGHNA, CDR2 YNFKEQ.

The J gene is TRBJ2-2, the V gene TRBV7-9; D unclear. Per the germline V gene, CDR1 is SEHNR and CDR2 is FQNEAQ (reference sequence). V was cut by 5 bases and J by 7 bases, with 11 bases left in between. The length of the CDR3 is 13 residues. CDR3 DNA: TGTGCCAGCAGCCCCCCGGTTGGCGGGGAGCTGTTTTTT. Translated: CASSPPVGGELFF.

The V call is TRBV5-1, the J call TRBJ1-3; perhaps TRBD1 as D (5 bases). The V gene's germline CDR1 is SGHRS and CDR2 YFSETQ. The CDR3 runs to 16 residues. Trimming stripped 4 bases from V and 0 bases from J, with 14 bases between. The CDR3 spells CASSLTGLSSGNTIYF. CDR3 nucleotide sequence: TGCGCCAGCAGCCTTACAGGTTTGAGCTCTGGAAACACCATATATTTT.

The chain employs TRBV21-1 and TRBJ1-4. TRBV21-1 is a pseudogene locus. The CDR3 totals 16 residues. CDR3 loop: CASSKGIGGLGEKLFF. The DNA of the CDR3 is TGTGCCAGCAGCAAAGGAATCGGGGGTTTAGGTGAAAAACTGTTTTTT.

This chain links TRBV27 with TRBJ1-2, with D possibly matching TRBD1 (5 bases). The CDR3 runs to 13 residues. CDR1 is MNHEY, CDR2 SMNVEV, per germline (reference sequence). V dropped 6 bases and J dropped 5 bases, with 13 bases sitting between them. CDR3 loop: CASSRRAGYGYTF. For the CDR3, the DNA is TGTGCCAGCAGCCGAAGGGCAGGGTATGGCTACACCTTC.

The chain carries TRBV25-1 and TRBJ1-2; D remains unclear. Trimming cost V 5 bases and J 6 bases, with 7 bases left between them. CDR3 length: 11 residues. The germline CDR1 and CDR2 sequences are MGHDK and SYGVNS. The CDR3 loop reads CASSRGNGYTF. The CDR3, as DNA: TGTGCCAGCAGTCGAGGGAATGGCTACACCTTC.

The rearrangement joins TRBV4-1 to TRBJ2-7; a weak D match, TRBD1 (6 bases). V was clipped by 3 bases and J by 4 bases, with 16 bases between them. Per the germline V gene, CDR1 is MGHRA and CDR2 is YSYEKL. The CDR3 length is 15 residues. This CDR3 is CASSQIDLGGYEQYF. The CDR3 DNA reads TGCGCCAGCAGCCAGATCGACCTAGGGGGTTACGAGCAGTACTTC.

Comments on this clone: The sample carries other DNA sequences with the same CDR3. The rearrangement joins TRBV3-1 (or the pseudogene TRBV3-2) to TRBJ2-1; TRBD2 matches 8 bases. This CDR3 has 11 residues. J was trimmed by 10 bases and V by 4 bases; bases with no gene match: 0. Germline lookup yields CDR1 LGHDT and CDR2 YNNKEL (reference sequence). The CDR3 protein is CASSLAGEQFF. CDR3 nucleotides: TGTGCCAGCAGCCTAGCGGGAGAGCAGTTCTTC.

J is TRBJ1-4 and V is TRBV7-9; TRBD1 aligns across 7 bases. Germline-derived CDR1 and CDR2 are SEHNR and FQNEAQ (reference sequence). V dropped 1 base and J dropped 8; count of bases not matched to a gene: 7. The CDR3 covers 15 residues. The DNA of the CDR3 is TGTGCCAGCAGCTTAGACAGGGGAGGTGAGGAAAAACTGTTTTTT. It translates to CASSLDRGGEEKLFF. Combining the CDR3 with reference TRBV7-9 and TRBJ1-4 gives the whole variable domain DTGVSQNPRHKITKRGQNVTFRCDPISEHNRLYWYRQTLGQGPEFLTYFQNEAQLEKSRLLSDRFSAERPKGSFSTLEIQRTEQGDSAMYLCASSLDRGGEEKLFFGSGTQLSVL.

The chain combines TRBV6-5 with TRBJ1-1; D perhaps matches TRBD1 (6 bases). The CDR3 is 16 amino acids. CDR1 is MNHEY and CDR2 is SVGAGI in the germline V gene. Trimming pared 2 bases from V and 1 base from J, leaving 14 bases between. CDR3 nucleotide sequence: TGTGCCAGCAGTTACCGGACAGTCGTCGGGAACACTGAAGCTTTCTTT. Its translation is CASSYRTVVGNTEAFF.

This clone was observed a few times. CDR3 DNA: TGTGCTAGTGGTACAGGGGATTCACCCCTCCACTTT. The encoded protein is CASGTGDSPLHF. The J gene is TRBJ1-6, the V gene TRBV12-5; the match to TRBD1 covers 7 bases. The CDR3 sequence is 12 residues long. Germline V gene data show CDR1 as LGHNT and CDR2 as FRNRAP. V shed 5 bases and J 8 bases; nucleotides not matched to a gene: 0.

The chain is built from TRBV11-2 and TRBJ2-5, with 7 bases lining up with TRBD1. CDR3 length equals 13 residues. Germline CDR1 reads SGHAT; CDR2 reads FQNNGV. J gave up 5 bases and V 6 bases, and 6 bases lay outside the gene matches. CDR3 nucleotide sequence: TGTGCCAGCAGAAACAGGGGTTATGAGACCCAGTACTTC. This codes for CASRNRGYETQYF.

This clone came up once. This chain uses TRBV5-4 with TRBJ1-1; D not certain. Per the germline V gene, CDR1 is SGHNT and CDR2 is YYREEE (reference sequence). With 2 bases removed from V and 3 bases from J, the gap between germline ends came to 8 bases. The CDR3 covers 13 residues. CDR3 loop: CASSLAGHTEAFF. The CDR3 coding sequence is TGTGCCAGCAGCTTAGCGGGTCACACTGAAGCTTTCTTT.

The genes are TRBV19 and TRBJ2-1, with 7 bases aligning to TRBD2. Losses at the gene ends were 7 bases for V and 4 bases for J; bases not matched to a gene: 10. There are 15 residues in the CDR3. Germline V gene data show CDR1 as LNHDA and CDR2 as SQIVND (reference sequence). CDR3 loop: CASNPGLAEYNEQFF. CDR3 nucleotide sequence: TGTGCCAGTAACCCAGGGCTAGCGGAATACAATGAGCAGTTCTTC.

There are a few counts of this clone. V gene TRBV10-1 combines with J gene TRBJ2-7, with D perhaps matching TRBD1 (5 bases). CDR3 length equals 15 residues. Between the trimmed V and J ends, which lost 3 bases and 1 base, there was a span of 13 bases. Germline assignment: CDR1 WNHNN and CDR2 SYGVQD (reference sequence). CDR3 residues: CASSDKGFGSYEQYF. The CDR3 nucleotides are TGCGCCAGCAGTGATAAGGGGTTCGGGTCCTACGAGCAGTACTTC.

The genes are TRBV9 and TRBJ2-7; TRBD2 matches 9 bases. This CDR3 is 15 amino acids long. The germline gives CDR1 SGDLS, CDR2 YYNGEE. The trim removed 0 bases at V and 4 bases at J, leaving 5 bases unmatched. The CDR3 loop is CASSVAAGGPYEQYF. The CDR3 DNA reads TGTGCCAGCAGCGTAGCGGCGGGAGGGCCGTACGAGCAGTACTTC.

The chain has TRBV2 and TRBJ1-5; possibly TRBD1 for D (6 bases). Trimming took 6 bases from V and 0 from J, leaving 18 bases between them. CDR1 and CDR2 from the germline V gene are SNHLY and FYNNEI. This CDR3 comprises 17 residues. The CDR3 DNA sequence: TGTGCCAGCAGCAGACAGGTTCCGGTTAATAGCAATCAGCCCCAGCATTTT. Encoded protein: CASSRQVPVNSNQPQHF. Looking up the rest from reference TRBV2 and TRBJ1-5 gives the full variable domain: EPEVTQTPSHQVTQMGQEVILRCVPISNHLYFYWYRQILGQKVEFLVSFYNNEISEKSEIFDDQFSVERPDGSNFTLKIRSTKLEDSAMYFCASSRQVPVNSNQPQHFGDGTRLSIL.

This clone came up once. The rearrangement uses TRBV6-1 and TRBJ2-7; TRBD1 might be the D (6 bases). The CDR3 is 14 residues long. Germline V gives CDR1 MNHNS, CDR2 SASEGT. V was clipped by 2 bases and J by 3 bases, with 11 bases between them. The CDR3, as DNA: TGTGCCAGCAGTGAACGGAGCAGGGGCTACGAGCAGTACTTC. It is translated as CASSERSRGYEQYF.

The V and J genes are TRBV24-1 and TRBJ2-3, with 12 positions matching TRBD2. Trimming cost V 2 bases and J 5 bases; bases outside gene matches: 4. The CDR3 has 16 residues. Per germline, CDR1 KGHDR and CDR2 SFDVKD. The CDR3 DNA follows: TGTGCCACCAGTGATTCGACTAGCGGGAGACGAGATACGCAGTATTTT. This gives the protein CATSDSTSGRRDTQYF.